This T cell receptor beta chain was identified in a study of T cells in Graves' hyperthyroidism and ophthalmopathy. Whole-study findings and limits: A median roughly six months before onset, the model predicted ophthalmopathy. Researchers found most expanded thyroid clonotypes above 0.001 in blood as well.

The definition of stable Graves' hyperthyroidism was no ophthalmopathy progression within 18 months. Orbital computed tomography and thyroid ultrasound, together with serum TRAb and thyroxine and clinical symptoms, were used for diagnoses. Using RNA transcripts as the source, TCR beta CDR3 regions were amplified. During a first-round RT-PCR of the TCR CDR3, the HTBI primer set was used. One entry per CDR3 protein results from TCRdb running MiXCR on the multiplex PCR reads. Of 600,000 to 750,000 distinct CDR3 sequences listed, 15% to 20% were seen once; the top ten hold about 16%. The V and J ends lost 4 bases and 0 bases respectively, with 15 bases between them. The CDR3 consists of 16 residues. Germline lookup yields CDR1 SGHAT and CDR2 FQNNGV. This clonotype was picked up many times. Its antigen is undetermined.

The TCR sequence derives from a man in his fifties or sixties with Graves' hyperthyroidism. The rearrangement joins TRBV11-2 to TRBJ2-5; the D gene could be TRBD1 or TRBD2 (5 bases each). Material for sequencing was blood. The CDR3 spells CASSSTRDLYQETQYF. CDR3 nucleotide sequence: TGTGCCAGCAGCTCCACCAGGGACCTGTACCAAGAGACCCAGTACTTC. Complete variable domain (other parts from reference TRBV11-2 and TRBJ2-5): EAGVAQSPRYKIIEKRQSVAFWCNPISGHATLYWYQQILGQGPKLLIQFQNNGVVDDSQLPKDRFSAERLKGVDSTLKIQPAKLEDSAVYLCASSSTRDLYQETQYFGPGTRLLVL.